The rows below give T cell receptor beta chains drawn from one sample of a study of post-analysis software for immune sequencing data. TCRdb redid the calling of the PCR reads with MiXCR, one entry per CDR3 protein. Of about 500,000 distinct CDR3 sequences in the sample, roughly 45% were seen once. The sample was blood. Receptors originate from a girl between 5 and 17 years old with multiple sclerosis. Each CDR3 is given with its conserved first and last residue. A D gene is named only where the DNA matches it firmly. Not all rows give a size; the values are once, few, many and, for expanded clones, a class.

d_gene: .; abundance: .; j_gene: TRBJ2-1; v_gene: TRBV4-3; CDR3nt: TGCGCCAGCAGCCAAGATCGGTCCCTTTGGAATGAGCAGTTCTTC; CDR3aa: CASSQDRSLWNEQFF
d_gene: TRBD2; abundance: few; j_gene: TRBJ2-7; v_gene: TRBV7-2; CDR3nt: TGTGCCAGCAGCTTAGGGGCTAGCGGGACCAACGAGCAGTACTTC; CDR3aa: CASSLGASGTNEQYF
d_gene: TRBD1; abundance: .; j_gene: TRBJ1-1; v_gene: TRBV4-1; CDR3nt: TGCGCCAGCAGCCAAGGCGGACAGGGTTTTAACACTGAAGCTTTCTTT; CDR3aa: CASSQGGQGFNTEAFF
d_gene: TRBD1; abundance: .; j_gene: TRBJ2-1; v_gene: TRBV5-4; CDR3nt: TGTGCCAGCAGCTTGGAGAGGACAGGGGAGCAGTTCTTC; CDR3aa: CASSLERTGEQFF
d_gene: TRBD1; abundance: .; j_gene: TRBJ1-1; v_gene: TRBV20-1; CDR3nt: TGCAGTGCTGGTAGACAGGGAGTCACTGAAGCTTTCTTT; CDR3aa: CSAGRQGVTEAFF
d_gene: .; abundance: .; j_gene: TRBJ2-5; v_gene: TRBV7-9; CDR3nt: TGTGCCAGCAGCTTTGCCGGGACCCAGTACTTC; CDR3aa: CASSFAGTQYF
d_gene: TRBD1; abundance: few; j_gene: TRBJ2-7; v_gene: TRBV12-3/TRBV12-4; CDR3nt: TGTGCCAGCAGACTCTCCGACAGGGACGAGCAGTACTTC; CDR3aa: CASRLSDRDEQYF
d_gene: .; abundance: .; j_gene: TRBJ2-6; v_gene: TRBV7-2; CDR3nt: TGTGCCAGCAGCGTTGACTCTGGGGCCGACGTCCTGACTTTC; CDR3aa: CASSVDSGADVLTF
d_gene: .; abundance: many; j_gene: TRBJ2-7; v_gene: TRBV5-1; CDR3nt: TGCGCCAGCAGCTACGGGGGCTACGAGCAGTACTTC; CDR3aa: CASSYGGYEQYF
d_gene: .; abundance: many; j_gene: TRBJ2-4; v_gene: TRBV10-3; CDR3nt: TGTGCCATCAGTGAGTCTCCCCGAGGGGGGAGCATTCAGTACTTC; CDR3aa: CAISESPRGGSIQYF
d_gene: .; abundance: .; j_gene: TRBJ2-1; v_gene: TRBV27; CDR3nt: TGTGCCAGCAGTTTATCCTACACCGACAGCAGCAATGAGCAGTTCTTC; CDR3aa: CASSLSYTDSSNEQFF
d_gene: TRBD2; abundance: .; j_gene: TRBJ2-1; v_gene: TRBV28; CDR3nt: TGTGCCAGCAGTTTGACTAGCGGGAGTATCCCCCAAGAGACCCAGTTCTTC; CDR3aa: CASSLTSGSIPQETQFF
d_gene: .; abundance: .; j_gene: TRBJ2-3; v_gene: TRBV7-9; CDR3nt: TGTGCCAGCAGTATAGGCACAGATACGCAGTATTTT; CDR3aa: CASSIGTDTQYF
d_gene: .; abundance: .; j_gene: TRBJ1-2; v_gene: TRBV24-1; CDR3nt: TGTGCCACCAGTGATTTCGAGGACGGGACTAACTATGGCTACACCTTC; CDR3aa: CATSDFEDGTNYGYTF
d_gene: .; abundance: few; j_gene: TRBJ2-6; v_gene: TRBV28; CDR3nt: TGTGCCAGCAGACTAACAGGTTTTGGGGCCAACGTCCTGACTTTC; CDR3aa: CASRLTGFGANVLTF
d_gene: .; abundance: .; j_gene: TRBJ2-1; v_gene: TRBV28; CDR3nt: TGTGCCAGCAGCACCACCTACAATGAGCAGTTCTTC; CDR3aa: CASSTTYNEQFF
d_gene: .; abundance: .; j_gene: TRBJ2-7; v_gene: TRBV27; CDR3nt: TGTGCCAGCAGTCGTGCGGGGAGCCGCGGACTATACGAGCAGTACTTC; CDR3aa: CASSRAGSRGLYEQYF
d_gene: .; abundance: .; j_gene: TRBJ2-7; v_gene: TRBV18; CDR3nt: TGTGCCGGCTCACAAATCCAAGGTTCCCTCTCCTACGAGCAGTACTTC; CDR3aa: CAGSQIQGSLSYEQYF
d_gene: TRBD2; abundance: .; j_gene: TRBJ2-1; v_gene: TRBV20-1; CDR3nt: TGCAGTGCTCCCGGACTAGCGCGTTACAATGAGCAGTTCTTC; CDR3aa: CSAPGLARYNEQFF
d_gene: TRBD2; abundance: .; j_gene: TRBJ2-4; v_gene: TRBV29-1; CDR3nt: TGCAGCGCGGCCCCGGCTAGCGGGAGCGATGCCAAAAACATTCAGTACTTC; CDR3aa: CSAAPASGSDAKNIQYF
d_gene: TRBD2; abundance: .; j_gene: TRBJ2-1; v_gene: TRBV6-6; CDR3nt: TGTGCCAGCAGTTCCCCGGGACTAGCGGTGAATGAGCAGTTCTTC; CDR3aa: CASSSPGLAVNEQFF
d_gene: TRBD1; abundance: .; j_gene: TRBJ2-4; v_gene: TRBV7-2; CDR3nt: TGTGCCAGCAGTTTAACGGCAGGGGGCACCAAAAACATTCAGTACTTC; CDR3aa: CASSLTAGGTKNIQYF
d_gene: TRBD2; abundance: few; j_gene: TRBJ2-7; v_gene: TRBV29-1; CDR3nt: TGCAGCGCCTGGACTAGCGGAAGCTACGAGCAGTACTTC; CDR3aa: CSAWTSGSYEQYF
d_gene: TRBD1; abundance: .; j_gene: TRBJ2-1; v_gene: TRBV5-4; CDR3nt: TGTGCCAGCAGCAGGGGGGGGACAGGGACCCTATACAATGAGCAGTTCTTC; CDR3aa: CASSRGGTGTLYNEQFF
d_gene: .; abundance: few; j_gene: TRBJ2-3; v_gene: TRBV12-3/TRBV12-4; CDR3nt: TGTGCCAGCAGTTTAGCGGGTCCGGATACGCAGTATTTT; CDR3aa: CASSLAGPDTQYF
d_gene: .; abundance: .; j_gene: TRBJ2-3; v_gene: TRBV7-9; CDR3nt: TGTGCCAGCGGAACTAGCACAGATACGCAGTATTTT; CDR3aa: CASGTSTDTQYF
d_gene: .; abundance: few; j_gene: TRBJ1-5; v_gene: TRBV10-2; CDR3nt: TGCGCCAGCAGTGGTTCCGGGCCGCATCAGCCCCAGCATTTT; CDR3aa: CASSGSGPHQPQHF
d_gene: .; abundance: .; j_gene: TRBJ2-3; v_gene: TRBV10-3; CDR3nt: TGTGCCATAGCCGGGACGAGACACACAGATACGCAGTATTTT; CDR3aa: CAIAGTRHTDTQYF
d_gene: .; abundance: .; j_gene: TRBJ2-7; v_gene: TRBV6-5; CDR3nt: TGTGCCAGCAGTTACAGGCCATTCGGCTACGAGCAGTACTTC; CDR3aa: CASSYRPFGYEQYF
d_gene: .; abundance: few; j_gene: TRBJ1-1; v_gene: TRBV7-8; CDR3nt: TGTGCCAGCAGCTTGAGCCGCCGGAACACTGAAGCTTTCTTT; CDR3aa: CASSLSRRNTEAFF
d_gene: .; abundance: .; j_gene: TRBJ2-4; v_gene: TRBV9; CDR3nt: TGTGCCAGCAGCGTAGAGGGACGTAGGGAAAACATTCAGTACTTC; CDR3aa: CASSVEGRRENIQYF
d_gene: TRBD2; abundance: few; j_gene: TRBJ2-1; v_gene: TRBV18; CDR3nt: TGTGCCAGCTCACCTGAGGGGACTAGCGGGAGCGTTGAGCAGTTCTTC; CDR3aa: CASSPEGTSGSVEQFF
d_gene: TRBD1; abundance: .; j_gene: TRBJ2-7; v_gene: TRBV4-2; CDR3nt: TGTGCCAGCAGCCAAGAGGGACAGTTATACCGCTCCTACGAGCAGTACTTC; CDR3aa: CASSQEGQLYRSYEQYF
d_gene: .; abundance: .; j_gene: TRBJ1-2; v_gene: TRBV7-9; CDR3nt: TGTGCCAGCAGCCCAGACGCCTCCTATGGCTACACCTTC; CDR3aa: CASSPDASYGYTF
d_gene: TRBD1; abundance: many; j_gene: TRBJ2-1; v_gene: TRBV11-1; CDR3nt: TGTGCCAGCAGCTGGGGACAGGGGTATGAGCAGTTCTTC; CDR3aa: CASSWGQGYEQFF
d_gene: TRBD1; abundance: few; j_gene: TRBJ2-1; v_gene: TRBV7-3; CDR3nt: TGTGCCAGCAGACCGGGACAGGGAGTCGGTGAGCAGTTCTTC; CDR3aa: CASRPGQGVGEQFF
d_gene: .; abundance: .; j_gene: TRBJ2-7; v_gene: TRBV10-3; CDR3nt: TGTGCCATCAGTGAGTCGGCTAGTTCCTACGAGCAGTACTTC; CDR3aa: CAISESASSYEQYF
d_gene: .; abundance: .; j_gene: TRBJ2-1; v_gene: TRBV29-1; CDR3nt: TGCAGCGTTGAGTACTCCTACAATGAGCAGTTCTTC; CDR3aa: CSVEYSYNEQFF
d_gene: .; abundance: few; j_gene: TRBJ2-5; v_gene: TRBV5-1; CDR3nt: TGCGCCAGCAGCTCGGACAGTTTGGAGGAGACCCAGTACTTC; CDR3aa: CASSSDSLEETQYF
d_gene: TRBD1; abundance: .; j_gene: TRBJ1-1; v_gene: TRBV27; CDR3nt: TGTGCCAGCTTTCTTCAGGGGGGAAGGACTGAAGCTTTCTTT; CDR3aa: CASFLQGGRTEAFF
d_gene: .; abundance: .; j_gene: TRBJ2-3; v_gene: TRBV5-1; CDR3nt: TGCGCCAGCAGCTTGGAGCGACAGGGAGGTTGGGATACGCAGTATTTT; CDR3aa: CASSLERQGGWDTQYF
d_gene: .; abundance: .; j_gene: TRBJ2-3; v_gene: TRBV7-2; CDR3nt: TGTGCCAGCAGCTTATACCGGGGCGCCAGCACAGATACGCAGTATTTT; CDR3aa: CASSLYRGASTDTQYF
d_gene: .; abundance: .; j_gene: TRBJ2-7; v_gene: TRBV5-1; CDR3nt: TGCGCCAGCAGCTTGCGGGAGACTCACGAGCAGTACTTC; CDR3aa: CASSLRETHEQYF
d_gene: TRBD1; abundance: .; j_gene: TRBJ2-1; v_gene: TRBV6-5; CDR3nt: TGTGCCAGCAGACGACAGGGCTCGGGTGAGCAGTTCTTC; CDR3aa: CASRRQGSGEQFF
d_gene: .; abundance: .; j_gene: TRBJ1-2; v_gene: TRBV7-3; CDR3nt: TGTGCCTGCAGCCCCCTGGGCAGGGAGGATGGCTACACCTTC; CDR3aa: CACSPLGREDGYTF
d_gene: TRBD2; abundance: .; j_gene: TRBJ2-3; v_gene: TRBV5-1; CDR3nt: TGCGCCAGCAGCTCGACTAGCGGAATAACAGATACGCAGTATTTT; CDR3aa: CASSSTSGITDTQYF
d_gene: TRBD1; abundance: .; j_gene: TRBJ1-5; v_gene: TRBV5-1; CDR3nt: TGCGCCAGCAGCTTGTTTGGGACAGGGATTTTTTATAGCGTCCGGCCCCAGCATTTT; CDR3aa: CASSLFGTGIFYSVRPQHF
d_gene: .; abundance: .; j_gene: TRBJ2-7; v_gene: TRBV14; CDR3nt: TGTGCCAGCAGCCAAGATGTTTGGGGACCCTACGAGCAGTACTTC; CDR3aa: CASSQDVWGPYEQYF
d_gene: TRBD1; abundance: .; j_gene: TRBJ1-1; v_gene: TRBV20-1; CDR3nt: TGCAGTGCTTCGGAAACAGGGGAGGAAGCTTTCTTT; CDR3aa: CSASETGEEAFF
d_gene: .; abundance: few; j_gene: TRBJ2-4; v_gene: TRBV7-8; CDR3nt: TGTGCCAGCAGCTTGGTCGGGGGGCTAGCCAAAAACATTCAGTACTTC; CDR3aa: CASSLVGGLAKNIQYF
d_gene: .; abundance: .; j_gene: TRBJ2-3; v_gene: TRBV4-3; CDR3nt: TGCGCCAGCAGCCCGTCCGGAGTAGATACGCAGTATTTT; CDR3aa: CASSPSGVDTQYF
d_gene: .; abundance: .; j_gene: TRBJ2-7; v_gene: TRBV13; CDR3nt: TGTGCCAGCAGCTTAGTCGGCGGGGCCTACGAGCAGTACTTC; CDR3aa: CASSLVGGAYEQYF